This TCR beta chain was recorded in a study of shared clonotypes between healthy human individuals. Deep level was the assay's run setting. TCRdb's copy holds only in-frame clones and misses some; the assay was immunoSEQ multiplex PCR. Of around 2,000,000 clones listed, roughly 91% are singletons. Naive CD8 populations comprised CD45RO-negative cells positively selected for CCR7, excluding terminally differentiated effector memory CD45RA+ cells. V lost 4 bases and J lost 0; bases outside the gene matches: 2. The CDR3 contains 16 residues. Germline V CDR1 and CDR2: SGHVS, FNYEAQ. This sequence was found in a man between 18 and 35 years old in good health. Some clones in this sample may be carry-over from other donors' samples. The sample comprised naive CD8+ T cells from PBMCs. The J gene is TRBJ2-6, the V gene TRBV7-6; 8 positions agree with TRBD2. CDR3: CASSSRGGSGANVLTF. The CDR3 DNA is TGTGCCAGCAGCTCCCGGGGGGGCTCTGGGGCCAACGTCCTGACTTTC.